The 4 T cell receptor beta chains below all came from one sample that was sequenced in a study of PD-1 and CTLA-4 blockade in melanoma. TCRdb's table, derived via immunoSEQ multiplex PCR, lists solely in-frame clones and lacks some. The sample carries under 13,000 clones, roughly 82% recorded once. This sample comprised CD8+ T cells from peripheral blood, obtained from a patient given anti-PD-1 treatment. The source of these receptors is a human donor with melanoma.

This clone occurred a few times. CDR3: CASSPPADTEAFF. DNA for the CDR3: TGTGCCAGCAGCCCCCCGGCGGACACTGAAGCTTTCTTT. This sequence joins TRBV13 and TRBJ1-1, with no clear D. Germline CDR1 and CDR2: PRHDT and FYEKMQ (reference sequence). The CDR3 sequence is 13 residues long. Trimming cost V 5 bases and J 3 bases, with 10 bases left between them. The whole variable domain, filled in from reference TRBV13 and TRBJ1-1, reads AAGVIQSPRHLIKEKRETATLKCYPIPRHDTVYWYQQGPGQDPQFLISFYEKMQSDKGSIPDRFSAQQFSDYHSELNMSSLELGDSALYFCASSPPADTEAFFGQGTRLTVV.

The chain recombines TRBV6-2 or TRBV6-3 with TRBJ2-1; unclear D gene. V dropped 4 bases and J dropped 7 bases, with 17 bases sitting between them. The CDR3 has 15 amino acids. The V gene's germline CDR1 is MNHEY and CDR2 SVGEGT. CDR3: CASSFHDLQINEQFF. In DNA, the CDR3 is TGTGCCAGCAGTTTCCATGACTTACAAATTAATGAGCAGTTCTTC.

This sequence joins TRBV4-1 and TRBJ1-1; 8 nucleotides align to TRBD1. The CDR3 has 16 residues. V lost 2 bases and J lost 1; bases outside the gene matches: 6. In germline, CDR1 is MGHRA, CDR2 YSYEKL. The CDR3 DNA follows: TGCGCCAGCAGCCAAAGATCTGGGACAGGGAACACTGAAGCTTTCTTT. Protein product: CASSQRSGTGNTEAFF.

This chain uses TRBV27 with TRBJ2-3; 8 bases match TRBD2. After removal of 7 bases from V and 1 base from J, the junction contained 10 bases not matched to a gene. This CDR3 comprises 16 residues. The germline CDR1 and CDR2 sequences are MNHEY and SMNVEV (reference sequence). CDR3 in DNA: TGTGCCAGCAAATGGACTAGCACCCGGGGCACAGATACGCAGTATTTT. The encoded protein is CASKWTSTRGTDTQYF.